What follows are 31 T cell receptor beta chains derived from one specimen sequenced in a study of shared clonotypes between healthy human individuals. Profiling relied on immunoSEQ multiplex PCR, and the TCRdb table lists in-frame clones only, not all of them. In the table there are 1.5 million to 1.9 million clones, about 98% of which are singletons. Input material: naive CD4+ T cells sorted from blood. The sample's subset: CD45RA+ positively selected. These receptors originate from a man under 40 in good health.

This chain links TRBV27 with TRBJ2-7; 8 bases match TRBD2. V shed 3 bases, J shed 0 bases, and the junction held 7 bases outside the gene matches. This CDR3 contains 16 residues. Germline V gene sequence: CDR1 MNHEY, CDR2 SMNVEV (reference sequence). The CDR3 nucleotides are TGTGCCAGCAGTTTCGGGGGGGGCTTTCACTCCTACGAGCAGTACTTC. Translating it yields CASSFGGGFHSYEQYF.

This rearrangement joins TRBV27 to TRBJ2-4; 9 bases are a match to TRBD1. Germline CDR1 and CDR2: MNHEY and SMNVEV (reference sequence). The CDR3 sequence is 19 residues long. After removal of 6 bases from V and 0 bases from J, the junction contained 15 bases not matched to a gene. The CDR3 nucleotides are TGTGCCAGCAGACTCGTACAGGGGGCGGGTATCCTAGCCAAAAACATTCAGTACTTC. Protein product: CASRLVQGAGILAKNIQYF.

The chain has TRBV5-4 and TRBJ2-2; 7 bases match TRBD2. The CDR3 length is 14 residues. V shed 4 bases and J 7 bases; nucleotides not matched to a gene: 7. Germline assignment: CDR1 SGHNT and CDR2 YYREEE (reference sequence). The CDR3 sequence: CASSRLGGIGELFF. The CDR3 DNA sequence: TGTGCCAGCAGCCGCCTGGGGGGGATCGGGGAGCTGTTTTTT.

The chain carries TRBV29-1 and TRBJ2-2, with 9 bases that match TRBD1. CDR1 and CDR2 (germline): SQVTM, ANQGSEA. V lost 6 bases, J lost 4 bases, and 12 bases stayed unmatched. This CDR3 has 16 amino acids. The DNA of the CDR3 is TGCAGCGTCGAAACTCCGGGACAGGGTCGCACCGGGGAGCTGTTTTTT. This encodes CSVETPGQGRTGELFF.

The rearrangement joins TRBV28 to TRBJ2-3; D might be TRBD1 (6 bases). CDR3 length: 11 amino acids. V was trimmed by 4 bases and J by 11 bases, leaving 10 bases between them. Germline V gene data show CDR1 as MDHEN and CDR2 as SYDVKM. CDR3 nucleotides: TGTGCCAGCAGTTCCGGGACACAGCAGTATTTT. Its protein product is CASSSGTQQYF.

Regarding this clone: The sample carries other DNA sequences with the same CDR3. The rearrangement uses TRBV27 and TRBJ2-7, with TRBD1 matching 7 bases. The CDR3 runs to 13 residues. Germline CDR1 and CDR2: MNHEY and SMNVEV (reference sequence). V shed 5 bases and J 4 bases; nucleotides not matched to a gene: 5. This CDR3 reads CASSRQGVYEQYF. CDR3 DNA sequence: TGTGCCAGCAGTAGACAGGGAGTATACGAGCAGTACTTC.

Notes on this clone: Different DNA sequences within this sample yield the same CDR3. This chain links TRBV5-5 with TRBJ2-3; D might be TRBD1 or TRBD2, each matching 5 bases. The germline gives CDR1 SGHKS, CDR2 YYEKEE (reference sequence). CDR3 length equals 13 residues. V lost 4 bases and J 0 bases, leaving 6 bases between the germline ends. The CDR3 protein is CASSGDSTDTQYF. In DNA, the CDR3 is TGTGCCAGCAGCGGGGACAGCACAGATACGCAGTATTTT.

Only one count was recorded for this clone. This chain links TRBV5-4 with TRBJ1-2; perhaps TRBD1 as D (6 bases). Germline CDR1 reads SGHNT; CDR2 reads YYREEE (reference sequence). The V end lost 0 bases, the J end lost 4 bases, and 13 bases lay between the germline ends. The CDR3 totals 15 residues. CDR3 DNA: TGTGCCAGCAGCTTGGCCCCGACAGGACTCTATGGCTACACCTTC. It yields the protein CASSLAPTGLYGYTF.

The V gene is TRBV6-4, the J gene TRBJ2-1; 9 positions agree with TRBD2. There are 14 residues in the CDR3. Germline CDR1 and CDR2: MRHNA and SNTAGT. V gave up 4 bases and J gave up 4 bases; unmatched junction bases: 2. The CDR3: CASSGAGGYNEQFF. CDR3 nucleotide sequence: TGTGCCAGCAGTGGAGCGGGGGGATACAATGAGCAGTTCTTC.

The chain carries TRBV6-1 and TRBJ2-7; D may be TRBD1 (6 bases). CDR3 size: 15 residues. The germline gives CDR1 MNHNS, CDR2 SASEGT. Trimming removed 5 bases at V and 6 bases at J, with 20 bases between. CDR3 bases: TGTGCCAGCAGTCCTCAGAGCTGGGACATAGGCGAGCAGTACTTC. Its protein is CASSPQSWDIGEQYF.

J is TRBJ2-5 and V is TRBV19; D not resolved. CDR1 and CDR2 (germline): LNHDA, SQIVND (reference sequence). V was pared by 6 bases and J by 3 bases, with 11 bases between. CDR3 length equals 13 residues. CDR3 sequence reads: CASSVGREETQYF. CDR3 bases: TGTGCCAGTAGCGTCGGACGGGAAGAGACCCAGTACTTC.

The rearrangement uses TRBV19 and TRBJ2-2, with a tentative D call TRBD2 (5 bases). The germline V and J ends were trimmed by 1 base and 5 bases, with 8 bases remaining between them. CDR1 and CDR2 from the germline V gene are LNHDA and SQIVND (reference sequence). CDR3 length: 14 amino acids. Here the CDR3 reads CASSIGRRTGELFF. The DNA of the CDR3 is TGTGCCAGTAGTATAGGGCGGAGGACCGGGGAGCTGTTTTTT. The variable domain in full, with the rest retrieved from reference TRBV19 and TRBJ2-2, is DGGITQSPKYLFRKEGQNVTLSCEQNLNHDAMYWYRQDPGQGLRLIYYSQIVNDFQKGDIAEGYSVSREKKESFPLTVTSAQKNPTAFYLCASSIGRRTGELFFGEGSRLTVL.

V usage is TRBV29-1 and J usage is TRBJ1-1; D uncertain. Germline V gives CDR1 SQVTM, CDR2 ANQGSEA. The CDR3 runs 14 residues. The germline V and J ends were trimmed by 6 bases and 7 bases, with 21 bases remaining between them. CDR3 sequence (DNA): TGCAGCGTCCGGATAGCAGCAGCCCAAAGTGAAGCTTTCTTT. Its protein product is CSVRIAAAQSEAFF.

This clone came up once. The chain joins TRBV11-2 to TRBJ2-1; 7 nucleotides align to TRBD2. Unmatched junction bases numbered 2, after V lost 3 bases and J lost 3 bases. This CDR3 is built from 14 residues. Germline V gives CDR1 SGHAT, CDR2 FQNNGV. In DNA, the CDR3 is TGTGCCAGCAGCTTGCGGGAGCTCTACAATGAGCAGTTCTTC. Protein: CASSLRELYNEQFF. The full variable domain, with the rest looked up from reference TRBV11-2 and TRBJ2-1, is EAGVAQSPRYKIIEKRQSVAFWCNPISGHATLYWYQQILGQGPKLLIQFQNNGVVDDSQLPKDRFSAERLKGVDSTLKIQPAKLEDSAVYLCASSLRELYNEQFFGPGTRLTVL.

This clone was observed once. The V call is TRBV4-1, the J call TRBJ2-1; the D gene is possibly TRBD2 (6 bases). V lost 3 bases to trimming and J lost 0 bases, with 9 bases between them. The CDR3 extends over 15 amino acids. Per germline, CDR1 MGHRA and CDR2 YSYEKL. The CDR3 loop reads CASSQSGVSYNEQFF. The DNA of the CDR3 is TGCGCCAGCAGCCAGTCGGGAGTCTCCTACAATGAGCAGTTCTTC.

V gene TRBV4-1 combines with J gene TRBJ2-3; 7 positions agree with TRBD2. J lost 0 bases, V lost 0 bases, and 9 bases had no gene match. CDR1 MGHRA and CDR2 YSYEKL come from the germline V gene. The CDR3 contains 18 residues. This chain's CDR3 is CASSQEWKGTISTDTQYF. DNA for the CDR3: TGCGCCAGCAGCCAAGAATGGAAGGGGACTATTAGCACAGATACGCAGTATTTT.

The rearrangement links TRBV5-6 to TRBJ2-5; possibly TRBD1 or TRBD2 for D (5 bases each). CDR1 is SGHDT, CDR2 YYEEEE, per germline. V lost 2 bases and J 5 bases, leaving 16 bases between the germline ends. The CDR3 is 15 amino acids. CDR3 coding DNA: TGTGCCAGCAGCTTTGATCAGGGAGAGGTGGAGACCCAGTACTTC. Translated, it gives CASSFDQGEVETQYF.

The chain is built from TRBV5-1 and TRBJ1-1; TRBD1 might be the D (6 bases). This CDR3 region has 12 residues. Trimming took 2 bases from V and 8 from J, leaving 10 bases between them. Per germline, CDR1 SGHRS and CDR2 YFSETQ. CDR3 residues: CASSLTGSEAFF. The CDR3 nucleotides read TGCGCCAGCAGCTTAACAGGGTCGGAAGCTTTCTTT.

The chain employs TRBV15 and TRBJ2-3; maybe TRBD2 (6 bases). Trimming pared 1 base from V and 2 bases from J, leaving 10 bases between. The CDR3 covers 15 residues. Germline V gene sequence: CDR1 LNHNV, CDR2 YYDKDF (reference sequence). This chain's CDR3 is CATSRGGTYTDTQYF. CDR3 sequence (DNA): TGTGCCACCAGCAGAGGAGGGACTTACACAGATACGCAGTATTTT.

The genes are TRBV5-4 and TRBJ2-7; TRBD2 aligns across 13 bases. Germline CDR1 and CDR2: SGHNT and YYREEE (reference sequence). V shed 4 bases, J shed 4 bases, and the junction held 5 bases outside the gene matches. This CDR3 is 15 amino acids long. The CDR3 sequence: CASSRGTSGDYEQYF. The CDR3 DNA follows: TGTGCCAGCAGCCGAGGGACTAGCGGGGATTACGAGCAGTACTTC.

The rearrangement uses TRBV18 and TRBJ2-7; D might be TRBD1 (5 bases). Germline assignment: CDR1 KGHSH and CDR2 LQKENI. The length of the CDR3 is 14 residues. V was shortened by 0 bases and J by 6 bases, with 12 bases between the two germline ends. DNA of the CDR3: TGTGCCAGCTCACCACCGCCCAGGGATAGCGAGCAGTACTTC. As protein: CASSPPPRDSEQYF.

The chain carries TRBV5-1 and TRBJ2-3; 9 bases align to TRBD2. The CDR3 loop spans 19 amino acids. The germline gives CDR1 SGHRS, CDR2 YFSETQ. V was clipped by 0 bases and J by 3 bases; unmatched bases: 14. CDR3 coding DNA: TGCGCCAGCAGCTTGGCCGGTAGCGGGAGAGGAGCGTTTACAGATACGCAGTATTTT. Encoded protein: CASSLAGSGRGAFTDTQYF. Supplemented by reference TRBV5-1 and TRBJ2-3, the full variable domain reads KAGVTQTPRYLIKTRGQQVTLSCSPISGHRSVSWYQQTPGQGLQFLFEYFSETQRNKGNFPGRFSGRQFSNSRSEMNVSTLELGDSALYLCASSLAGSGRGAFTDTQYFGPGTRLTVL.

This chain connects TRBV5-5 to TRBJ1-1; D might be TRBD1 (5 bases). This CDR3 spans 15 amino acids. CDR1 is SGHKS and CDR2 is YYEKEE in the germline V gene (reference sequence). Trimming shortened V by 4 bases and J by 0 bases, and 13 bases separated the two germline ends. For the CDR3, the DNA is TGTGCCAGCAGCCCACAATGGGGCCTGAACACTGAAGCTTTCTTT. Amino acids: CASSPQWGLNTEAFF.

V gene TRBV5-1 combines with J gene TRBJ2-3, with D perhaps TRBD2 (6 bases). The ends were cut back, 4 bases at V and 2 bases at J, with 14 bases in the middle. The germline V gene encodes CDR1 SGHRS and CDR2 YFSETQ. CDR3 size: 15 residues. CDR3 in amino acids: CASSPLAAPTDTQYF. CDR3 sequence (DNA): TGCGCCAGCAGCCCGTTAGCGGCTCCCACAGATACGCAGTATTTT.

Turning to this clone: This specimen includes other DNA sequences encoding the same CDR3. The CDR3 DNA follows: TGCGCCAGCAGCTTGGTCAGGAACACCGGGGAGCTGTTTTTT. The encoded protein is CASSLVRNTGELFF. The J gene is TRBJ2-2, the V gene TRBV5-1, with no clear D. The CDR3 contains 14 residues. Per the germline V gene, CDR1 is SGHRS and CDR2 is YFSETQ. Trimming stripped 0 bases from V and 1 base from J, with 4 bases between.

V usage is TRBV27 and J usage is TRBJ2-1; no firm D call. The CDR3 runs to 16 residues. V was cut by 4 bases and J by 0 bases, with 13 bases left in between. Germline values: CDR1 MNHEY, CDR2 SMNVEV (reference sequence). This CDR3 reads CASSSPLRHSYNEQFF. For the CDR3, the DNA is TGTGCCAGCAGTTCTCCCCTGCGGCACTCCTACAATGAGCAGTTCTTC.

A single count supports this clone. The chain carries TRBV19 and TRBJ2-5; the D is unclear. Germline loops: CDR1 LNHDA, CDR2 SQIVND (reference sequence). This CDR3 region has 15 residues. Trimming removed 5 bases from V and 0 bases from J, with 13 bases in between. In DNA, the CDR3 is TGTGCCAGTAGTCCCCGTAGCTCGTACCAAGAGACCCAGTACTTC. Translating gives CASSPRSSYQETQYF.

The rearrangement joins TRBV7-2 to TRBJ2-4, with a tentative D call TRBD2 (6 bases). The ends were cut back, 5 bases at V and 5 bases at J, with 10 bases in the middle. CDR3 length equals 13 residues. CDR1 and CDR2 from the germline V gene are SGHTA and FQGNSA. As DNA, the CDR3 is TGTGCCAGCAGCCTCGGAGGGGAAAACATTCAGTACTTC. It yields the protein CASSLGGENIQYF.

The rearrangement joins TRBV18 to TRBJ1-2; D gene ambiguous. From germline, CDR1 is KGHSH and CDR2 LQKENI. Trimming took 3 bases from V and 8 from J, leaving 13 bases between them. CDR3 size: 13 residues. The CDR3 sequence: CASSPEGAEGYTF. The CDR3 bases are TGTGCCAGCTCACCTGAGGGAGCAGAGGGCTACACCTTC.

To note about this clone: The junction differs from germline at one of its ends, possibly a read error. The chain combines TRBV6-6 with TRBJ2-1; TRBD2 agrees at 10 bases. The CDR3 length is 12 residues. Germline lookup yields CDR1 MNHNY and CDR2 SVGAGI (reference sequence). DNA of the CDR3: TGTGCCAGCAGTTCGAGCGGGAGGGCCTTTCTCTTC. Translated, it gives CASSSSGRAFLF.

The chain joins TRBV10-3 to TRBJ2-2; TRBD2 aligns across 10 bases. V gave up 6 bases and J gave up 6 bases; unmatched junction bases: 7. CDR3 length: 15 residues. Germline CDR1 ENHRY, CDR2 SYGVKD. The chain's CDR3 is CAIRPGLAFAGELFF. Here the CDR3 DNA reads TGTGCCATCAGACCGGGACTAGCGTTTGCCGGGGAGCTGTTTTTT.